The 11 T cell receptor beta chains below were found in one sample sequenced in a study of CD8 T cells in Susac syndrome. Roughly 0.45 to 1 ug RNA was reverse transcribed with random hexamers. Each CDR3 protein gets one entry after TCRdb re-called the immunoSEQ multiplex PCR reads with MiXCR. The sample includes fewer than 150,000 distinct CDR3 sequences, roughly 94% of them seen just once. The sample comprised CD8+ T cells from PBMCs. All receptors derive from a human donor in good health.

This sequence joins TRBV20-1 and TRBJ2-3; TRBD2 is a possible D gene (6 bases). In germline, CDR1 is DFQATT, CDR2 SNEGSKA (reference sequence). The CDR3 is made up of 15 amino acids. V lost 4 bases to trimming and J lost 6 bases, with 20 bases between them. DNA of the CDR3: TGCAGTGCTATACCGAATAGCGGACCAGGGGATACGCAGTATTTT. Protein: CSAIPNSGPGDTQYF.

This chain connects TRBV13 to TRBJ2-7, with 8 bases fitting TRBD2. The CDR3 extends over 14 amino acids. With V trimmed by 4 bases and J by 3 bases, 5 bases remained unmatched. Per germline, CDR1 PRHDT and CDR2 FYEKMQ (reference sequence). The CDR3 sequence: CASSSSGQSYEQYF. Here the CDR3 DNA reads TGTGCCAGCAGCTCTAGCGGGCAAAGCTACGAGCAGTACTTC. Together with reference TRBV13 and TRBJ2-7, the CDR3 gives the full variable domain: AAGVIQSPRHLIKEKRETATLKCYPIPRHDTVYWYQQGPGQDPQFLISFYEKMQSDKGSIPDRFSAQQFSDYHSELNMSSLELGDSALYFCASSSSGQSYEQYFGPGTRLTVT.

CDR3 bases: TGTGCCTGGAGGCTAGCGGGAGGTAATGAGCAGTTCTTC. Protein: CAWRLAGGNEQFF. The chain links TRBV30 to TRBJ2-1, with 11 bases identical to TRBD2. The CDR3 has 13 amino acids. Germline trimming cut 3 bases from V and 7 bases from J; bases unmatched to any gene: 2. Looked up from germline, CDR1 is GTSNPN and CDR2 is SVGIG (reference sequence).

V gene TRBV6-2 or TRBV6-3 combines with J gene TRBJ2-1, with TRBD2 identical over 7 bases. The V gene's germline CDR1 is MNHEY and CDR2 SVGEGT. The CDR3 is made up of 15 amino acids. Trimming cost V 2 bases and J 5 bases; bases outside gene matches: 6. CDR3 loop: CASSYDGTTNNEQFF. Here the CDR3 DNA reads TGTGCCAGCAGTTACGATGGGACTACTAACAATGAGCAGTTCTTC.

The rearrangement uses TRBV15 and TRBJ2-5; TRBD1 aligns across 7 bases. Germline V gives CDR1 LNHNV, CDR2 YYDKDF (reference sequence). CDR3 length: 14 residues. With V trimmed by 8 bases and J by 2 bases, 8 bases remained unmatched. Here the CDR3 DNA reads TGTGCCACCGGACAGGACTTCGTTCAAGAGACCCAGTACTTC. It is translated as CATGQDFVQETQYF.

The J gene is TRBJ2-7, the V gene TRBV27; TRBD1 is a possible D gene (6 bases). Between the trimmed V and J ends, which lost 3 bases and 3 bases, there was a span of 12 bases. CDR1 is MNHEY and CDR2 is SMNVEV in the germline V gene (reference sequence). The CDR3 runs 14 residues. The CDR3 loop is CASSFRGFGYEQYF. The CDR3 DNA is TGTGCCAGCAGTTTCAGGGGCTTTGGCTACGAGCAGTACTTC.

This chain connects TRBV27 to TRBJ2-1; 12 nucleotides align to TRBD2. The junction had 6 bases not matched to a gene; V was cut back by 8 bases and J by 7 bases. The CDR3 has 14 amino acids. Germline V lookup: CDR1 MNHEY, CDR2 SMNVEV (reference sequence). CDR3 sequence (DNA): TGTGCCAGCCAGACTAGCGGGAGATCGAATGAGCAGTTCTTC. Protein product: CASQTSGRSNEQFF.

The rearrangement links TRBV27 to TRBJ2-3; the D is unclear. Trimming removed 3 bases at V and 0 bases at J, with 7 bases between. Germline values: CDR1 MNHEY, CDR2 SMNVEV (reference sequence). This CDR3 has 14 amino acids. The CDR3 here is CASSFFSSTDTQYF. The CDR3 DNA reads TGTGCCAGCAGTTTTTTCTCTAGCACAGATACGCAGTATTTT.

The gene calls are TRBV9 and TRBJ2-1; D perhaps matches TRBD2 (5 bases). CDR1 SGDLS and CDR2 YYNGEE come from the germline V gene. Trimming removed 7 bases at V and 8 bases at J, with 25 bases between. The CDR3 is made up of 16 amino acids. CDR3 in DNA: TGTGCCAGCGGCCACCGTCGGGGAGTTATTGCGGATGAGCAGTTCTTC. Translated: CASGHRRGVIADEQFF.

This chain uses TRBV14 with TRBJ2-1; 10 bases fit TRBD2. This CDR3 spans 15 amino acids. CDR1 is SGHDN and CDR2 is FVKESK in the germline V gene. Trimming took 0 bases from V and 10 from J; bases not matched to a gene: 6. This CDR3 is CASSQDAGLADEQFF. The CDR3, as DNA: TGTGCCAGCAGCCAAGATGCCGGACTAGCGGACGAGCAGTTCTTC.

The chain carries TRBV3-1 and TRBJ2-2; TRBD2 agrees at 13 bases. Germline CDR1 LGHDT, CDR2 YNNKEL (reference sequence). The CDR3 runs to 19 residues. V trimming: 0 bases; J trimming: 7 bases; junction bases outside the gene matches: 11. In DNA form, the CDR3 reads TGTGCCAGCAGCCAAGAGCTCGTCGGACTAGCGGGAGAGGTCGGGGAGCTGTTTTTT. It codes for CASSQELVGLAGEVGELFF.